The clone carrying this TCR beta chain was found once. Antigen unknown. Data came from immunoSEQ multiplex PCR; TCRdb stores just in-frame clones and leaves some out. The sample yields tens of thousands of clones, 65% to 75% seen once. This sample stems from a study of vaccination effects on CD4 cells after COVID-19. The study's findings and limits: The study found marked clonal contraction of infection- and vaccine-induced clones late after vaccination.

The CDR3 covers 18 residues. Germline V gives CDR1 GTSNPN, CDR2 SVGIG (reference sequence). V dropped 0 bases and J dropped 0 bases, with 18 bases sitting between them. Antigen-specific CD4+ T cells were expanded with viral peptide pools in the ViraFEST assay before sequencing. Following culture for more than 9 days, CD4+ T cells were isolated. Vaccine administered to participants consisted of two doses of either BNT162b2 or mRNA-1273. Culturing of around 1.9 million PBMC per well took place with around 10 IU/ml IL-2 and around 10 ug/ml peptides. Half-medium exchanges with IL-2 medium took place on days 3 and 7.

The source is a human donor who received a COVID-19 vaccine. The sequences come from CD4+ T cells from PBMCs cultured with HCoV-OC43 spike peptides, collected after COVID-19 vaccination. Subset reported: HCoV-OC43 spike overlapping peptide pool stimulation. The chain joins TRBV30 to TRBJ1-5; D is possibly TRBD1 (5 bases). CDR3 sequence reads: CAWSVIGSGGYSNQPQHF. CDR3 in DNA: TGTGCCTGGAGTGTTATAGGGTCGGGGGGTTATAGCAATCAGCCCCAGCATTTT.